The 9 T cell receptor beta chains reported below all come from one sample, sequenced in a study of T cells in Graves' hyperthyroidism and ophthalmopathy. TCR beta CDR3 region amplification was performed from RNA transcripts. First-round RT-PCR with HTBI primers amplified the TCR CDR3 region. TCRdb re-derived calls from the multiplex PCR reads in MiXCR, one entry per CDR3 protein. The sample shows about 400,000 distinct CDR3 sequences, under 15% of them seen only once. The sequencing input was blood. The receptors stem from a woman in her 30s with Graves' hyperthyroidism.

This clonotype was counted at least ten times. The chain couples TRBV28 to TRBJ1-1; D ambiguous. There are 13 residues in the CDR3. With 3 bases removed from V and 0 bases from J, the gap between germline ends came to 5 bases. The germline V gene has CDR1 MDHEN and CDR2 SYDVKM. The CDR3 DNA reads TGTGCCAGCAGTTTTGGGTTGAACACTGAAGCTTTCTTT. Translating gives CASSFGLNTEAFF.

This clonotype has just a few counts. The rearrangement joins TRBV7-9 to TRBJ1-1; D remains ambiguous. The CDR3 totals 14 residues. From germline, CDR1 is SEHNR and CDR2 FQNEAQ (reference sequence). Trimming took 4 bases from V and 1 from J, leaving 10 bases between them. The CDR3 region has the DNA TGTGCCAGCAGCTCTCTGACACCGAACACTGAAGCTTTCTTT. Protein: CASSSLTPNTEAFF.

This clonotype was detected many times. The CDR3 coding sequence is TGCAGTGCTAGAGGACCGAACACTGAAGCTTTCTTT. Translation: CSARGPNTEAFF. The rearrangement uses TRBV20-1 and TRBJ1-1, with D unresolved. Between the trimmed V and J ends, which lost 1 base and 1 base, there was a span of 4 bases. The CDR3 totals 12 residues. Germline V CDR1 and CDR2: DFQATT, SNEGSKA (reference sequence).

This chain uses TRBV4-2 with TRBJ1-2; 9 nucleotides align to TRBD1. The CDR3 has 14 amino acids. Losses at the gene ends were 5 bases for V and 6 bases for J; bases not matched to a gene: 7. Per the germline V gene, CDR1 is LGHNA and CDR2 is YNFKEQ. The CDR3 DNA follows: TGTGCCAGCAGCAGGTCCCGGACAGGGGATGGCTACACCTTC. Its translation: CASSRSRTGDGYTF.

A few counts support this clonotype. A read error is possible here, since a much larger clone lies one base away. J is TRBJ1-1 and V is TRBV28; the D gene is possibly TRBD1 (6 bases). CDR3 length: 13 amino acids. Germline-derived CDR1 and CDR2 are MDHEN and SYDVKM. CDR3 DNA sequence: TGTGCCAGCAGCTCAGGGGTAGGCACTAAAGCTTTCTTT. Protein sequence: CASSSGVGTKAFF.

About this clonotype itself: A much larger clone sits a single nucleotide away, making a read error possible. The rearrangement uses TRBV5-4 and TRBJ1-5, with D unclear. Trimming stripped 4 bases from V and 3 bases from J, with 14 bases between. The CDR3 is 15 residues long. In germline, CDR1 is SGHNT, CDR2 YYREEE (reference sequence). CDR3 bases: TGTGCCAGCAGCCTTTACGGAGTAGACAATCAGCCCCAGCATTTT. As protein: CASSLYGVDNQPQHF.

This clonotype was counted a few times. The V call is TRBV5-6, the J call TRBJ2-1; D is unresolved. Looked up from germline, CDR1 is SGHDT and CDR2 is YYEEEE. Trimming took off 2 bases at V and 3 bases at J, with 15 bases between the two ends. The CDR3 is 16 amino acids. In nucleotides, the CDR3 is TGTGCCAGCAGCTTCCCAACTACCTACCGCTACAATGAGCAGTTCTTC. As protein: CASSFPTTYRYNEQFF.

This clonotype was detected ten times or more. This chain joins TRBV12-3 or TRBV12-4 and TRBJ1-2; 7 nucleotides line up with TRBD1. The ends lost 6 bases at V and 1 base at J; junction bases unmatched: 5. The CDR3 extends over 14 amino acids. CDR3 coding DNA: TGTGCCAGCAGCCCACAGGGGATTAACTATGGCTACACCTTC. Translation: CASSPQGINYGYTF.

This clonotype was recorded a few times. V gene TRBV29-1 combines with J gene TRBJ1-1; TRBD1 matches 7 bases. Per germline, CDR1 SQVTM and CDR2 ANQGSEA. This CDR3 is built from 13 residues. Unmatched junction bases numbered 9, after V lost 8 bases and J lost 3 bases. CDR3 bases: TGCAGCACACGACAGGGATTGGACACTGAAGCTTTCTTT. It codes for CSTRQGLDTEAFF.